This is a list of T cell receptor beta chains from one sample in a study of PD-L1 blockade in urothelial cancer. TCRdb's table, derived via immunoSEQ multiplex PCR, lists solely in-frame clones and lacks some. This table holds fewer than 50,000 clones, around nine tenths found once. The material sequenced was PBMCs, taken around atezolizumab (anti-PD-L1) treatment. The receptors shown here come from a donor at least 40 years old with urothelial cancer. CDR3s include the opening cysteine and the closing phenylalanine or tryptophan. Fields, in order: D gene, clone size, J gene, V gene, CDR3 length, CDR3 DNA, CDR3 protein. A D gene is named only where the DNA matches it firmly. Clone size is stated in some rows and not others, as once, few, many or a class when expanded.

d_call: .
clone_size: .
j_call: TRBJ2-1
v_call: TRBV7-3
cdr3_length: 13
cdr3_nt: TGTGCCAGCAGCTTAATCCCCGGTGGTGAGCAGTTCTTC
cdr3_aa: CASSLIPGGEQFF

d_call: .
clone_size: .
j_call: TRBJ2-7
v_call: TRBV5-4
cdr3_length: 13
cdr3_nt: TGTGCCAGCAGCCCGGGATGGGGCTACGAGCAGTACTTC
cdr3_aa: CASSPGWGYEQYF

d_call: TRBD2
clone_size: .
j_call: TRBJ2-4
v_call: TRBV5-4
cdr3_length: 13
cdr3_nt: TGTGCCGGCGGGGAGGGAGCCAAAAACATTCAGTACTTC
cdr3_aa: CAGGEGAKNIQYF

d_call: .
clone_size: few
j_call: TRBJ1-5
v_call: TRBV18
cdr3_length: 13
cdr3_nt: TGTGCCAGCTCAATGGAGGGCAATCAGCCCCAGCATTTT
cdr3_aa: CASSMEGNQPQHF

d_call: TRBD2
clone_size: .
j_call: TRBJ2-5
v_call: TRBV4-2
cdr3_length: 16
cdr3_nt: TGTGCCAGCAGCCTCGGGACTAGCGGGAACCAAGAGACCCAGTACTTC
cdr3_aa: CASSLGTSGNQETQYF

d_call: TRBD2
clone_size: .
j_call: TRBJ2-3
v_call: TRBV2
cdr3_length: 15
cdr3_nt: TGTGCCAGCAGGGCCCCGGGACTAGCGGGAGGTACGCAGTATTTT
cdr3_aa: CASRAPGLAGGTQYF

d_call: TRBD2
clone_size: .
j_call: TRBJ2-2
v_call: TRBV7-2
cdr3_length: 14
cdr3_nt: TGTGCCAGCAGCCGGGGGGTTCGTACCGGGGAGCTGTTTTTT
cdr3_aa: CASSRGVRTGELFF

d_call: TRBD2
clone_size: once
j_call: TRBJ2-3
v_call: TRBV19
cdr3_length: 14
cdr3_nt: TGTGCCAGTAGTATGGGGACTACCACAGATACGCAGTATTTT
cdr3_aa: CASSMGTTTDTQYF

d_call: .
clone_size: .
j_call: TRBJ2-5
v_call: TRBV18
cdr3_length: 13
cdr3_nt: TGTGCCAGCTCACCCCCCTCGCGGGAGACCCAGTACTTC
cdr3_aa: CASSPPSRETQYF

d_call: .
clone_size: .
j_call: TRBJ2-2
v_call: TRBV9
cdr3_length: 14
cdr3_nt: TGTGCCAGCAGCGTAGGCTTAGTGACCGGGGAGCTGTTTTTT
cdr3_aa: CASSVGLVTGELFF

d_call: .
clone_size: .
j_call: TRBJ1-4
v_call: TRBV10-3
cdr3_length: 14
cdr3_nt: TGTGCCATCAGTGAGGGCACCCTCGATGAAAAACTGTTTTTT
cdr3_aa: CAISEGTLDEKLFF

d_call: TRBD1
clone_size: .
j_call: TRBJ1-4
v_call: TRBV18
cdr3_length: 15
cdr3_nt: TGTGCCAGCTCACCACCCCGGACAGGGAAGGAAAAACTGTTTTTT
cdr3_aa: CASSPPRTGKEKLFF

d_call: .
clone_size: .
j_call: TRBJ2-3
v_call: TRBV9
cdr3_length: 13
cdr3_nt: TGTGCCAGCAGCGTGGCAGGGGCAGATACGCAGTATTTT
cdr3_aa: CASSVAGADTQYF

d_call: TRBD2
clone_size: .
j_call: TRBJ2-3
v_call: TRBV6-1
cdr3_length: 17
cdr3_nt: TGTGCCAGCAGTGGGACTAGCGGGGCGCCCTGGGGAGATACGCAGTATTTT
cdr3_aa: CASSGTSGAPWGDTQYF

d_call: TRBD2
clone_size: .
j_call: TRBJ2-5
v_call: TRBV6-5
cdr3_length: 15
cdr3_nt: TGTGCCAGCAGTTGGGTAGCGGGAGTGTGGGAGACCCAGTACTTC
cdr3_aa: CASSWVAGVWETQYF

d_call: TRBD2
clone_size: .
j_call: TRBJ2-1
v_call: TRBV5-1
cdr3_length: 15
cdr3_nt: TGCGCCAGCAGCTTGTGGGCTAGCGGGAGCAATGAGCAGTTCTTC
cdr3_aa: CASSLWASGSNEQFF

d_call: TRBD2
clone_size: .
j_call: TRBJ2-7
v_call: TRBV13
cdr3_length: 14
cdr3_nt: TGTGCCAGCACCACTAGCGGGAGCTCGTACGAGCAGTACTTC
cdr3_aa: CASTTSGSSYEQYF

d_call: .
clone_size: .
j_call: TRBJ2-7
v_call: TRBV2
cdr3_length: 12
cdr3_nt: TGTGCCAGCAGGACGGACAGCTACGAGCAGTACTTC
cdr3_aa: CASRTDSYEQYF

d_call: TRBD2
clone_size: .
j_call: TRBJ2-7
v_call: TRBV7-3
cdr3_length: 14
cdr3_nt: TGTGCCAGCAGCGTCTCGGGGGGATCGTACGAGCAGTACTTC
cdr3_aa: CASSVSGGSYEQYF

d_call: .
clone_size: .
j_call: TRBJ1-1
v_call: TRBV4-2
cdr3_length: 14
cdr3_nt: TGTGCCAGCAGCTCGGACAGACAGAACACTGAAGCTTTCTTT
cdr3_aa: CASSSDRQNTEAFF

d_call: TRBD1
clone_size: .
j_call: TRBJ1-5
v_call: TRBV30
cdr3_length: 11
cdr3_nt: TGTGCCTGGAATTACAGGGGGCCCCAGCATTTT
cdr3_aa: CAWNYRGPQHF

d_call: TRBD1
clone_size: once
j_call: TRBJ2-3
v_call: TRBV7-8
cdr3_length: 19
cdr3_nt: TGTGCCAGCAGCCCCCGTTATACCCCAGGGGGCCAGAAGAGGGATACGCAGTATTTT
cdr3_aa: CASSPRYTPGGQKRDTQYF

d_call: .
clone_size: once
j_call: TRBJ2-7
v_call: TRBV9
cdr3_length: 15
cdr3_nt: TGTGCCAGCAGCGTAGGCGGGGCGAGCTCCTACGAGCAGTACTTC
cdr3_aa: CASSVGGASSYEQYF

d_call: TRBD1
clone_size: .
j_call: TRBJ2-5
v_call: TRBV11-3
cdr3_length: 13
cdr3_nt: TGTGCCAGCGGCTCGGGACAGGGGGAGACCCAGTACTTC
cdr3_aa: CASGSGQGETQYF

d_call: TRBD2
clone_size: once
j_call: TRBJ2-1
v_call: TRBV9
cdr3_length: 15
cdr3_nt: TGTGCCAGCAGCCCCGCTAGCGGGAGTTACAATGAGCAGTTCTTC
cdr3_aa: CASSPASGSYNEQFF

d_call: .
clone_size: .
j_call: TRBJ2-6
v_call: TRBV7-5
cdr3_length: 15
cdr3_nt: TGTGCCAGAAGCTCAGGGGGCTCTGGGGCCAACGTCCTGACTTTC
cdr3_aa: CARSSGGSGANVLTF

d_call: .
clone_size: .
j_call: TRBJ2-7
v_call: TRBV25-1
cdr3_length: 11
cdr3_nt: TGTGCCAGCAGTGAGGGGCGAGTGCAGTACTTC
cdr3_aa: CASSEGRVQYF

d_call: TRBD1
clone_size: .
j_call: TRBJ1-5
v_call: TRBV5-8
cdr3_length: 15
cdr3_nt: TGTGCCAGCAGCTTGGGAACAGGGGCCCCCCAGCCCCAGCATTTT
cdr3_aa: CASSLGTGAPQPQHF

d_call: TRBD1
clone_size: .
j_call: TRBJ2-3
v_call: TRBV28
cdr3_length: 15
cdr3_nt: TGTGCCAGCCCCCCGACAGGGGGAGGTACAGATACGCAGTATTTT
cdr3_aa: CASPPTGGGTDTQYF

d_call: .
clone_size: .
j_call: TRBJ2-2
v_call: TRBV4-3
cdr3_length: 16
cdr3_nt: TGCGCCAGCAGCCGCTGGCCAGGGACGAACACCGGGGAGCTGTTTTTT
cdr3_aa: CASSRWPGTNTGELFF

d_call: TRBD1
clone_size: once
j_call: TRBJ1-1
v_call: TRBV2
cdr3_length: 16
cdr3_nt: TGTGCCACCCGGCCCGGACAGGGCTTGGTTGGGGCTGAAGCTTTCTTT
cdr3_aa: CATRPGQGLVGAEAFF

d_call: TRBD2
clone_size: .
j_call: TRBJ2-7
v_call: TRBV9
cdr3_length: 16
cdr3_nt: TGTGCCAGCAGCCTACAAGGGACTAGCGGGATCTCCGAGCAGTACTTC
cdr3_aa: CASSLQGTSGISEQYF

d_call: .
clone_size: .
j_call: TRBJ2-3
v_call: TRBV7-2
cdr3_length: 15
cdr3_nt: TGTGCCAGCAGCTTAGCGCGGGGACCAACAGATACGCAGTATTTT
cdr3_aa: CASSLARGPTDTQYF

d_call: .
clone_size: once
j_call: TRBJ1-1
v_call: TRBV5-1
cdr3_length: 14
cdr3_nt: TGCGCCAGCAGCGGGGCGGCGGAGAACACTGAAGCTTTCTTT
cdr3_aa: CASSGAAENTEAFF

d_call: .
clone_size: .
j_call: TRBJ2-7
v_call: TRBV25-1
cdr3_length: 11
cdr3_nt: TGTGCCAGCAGGGGGGGGGCATTTTGGGACTTC
cdr3_aa: CASRGGAFWDF

d_call: TRBD1
clone_size: .
j_call: TRBJ1-4
v_call: TRBV28
cdr3_length: 12
cdr3_nt: TGTGCCACCAGACAGGGGGGACAAAAACTGTTTTTT
cdr3_aa: CATRQGGQKLFF

d_call: TRBD1
clone_size: .
j_call: TRBJ1-2
v_call: TRBV11-3
cdr3_length: 16
cdr3_nt: TGTGCCAGCAGCCCGGACAGGGGGCGCCCCTGGTATGGCTACACCTTC
cdr3_aa: CASSPDRGRPWYGYTF

d_call: TRBD1
clone_size: .
j_call: TRBJ2-5
v_call: TRBV5-4
cdr3_length: 14
cdr3_nt: TGTGCCAGCAGCCTACAGGGGGCCCAAGAGACCCAGTACTTC
cdr3_aa: CASSLQGAQETQYF

d_call: TRBD1
clone_size: .
j_call: TRBJ2-7
v_call: TRBV18
cdr3_length: 15
cdr3_nt: TGTGCCAGCTCACCCGGGCCAGGGGGACCCTACGAGCAGTACTTC
cdr3_aa: CASSPGPGGPYEQYF

d_call: .
clone_size: once
j_call: TRBJ2-1
v_call: TRBV7-9
cdr3_length: 15
cdr3_nt: TGTGCCAGCAGCCCCCCAGGTAGCTCCTACAATGAGCAGTTCTTC
cdr3_aa: CASSPPGSSYNEQFF

d_call: .
clone_size: .
j_call: TRBJ1-1
v_call: TRBV19
cdr3_length: 14
cdr3_nt: TGTGCCAGTAGTATAGGAAACTGGAACACTGAAGCTTTCTTT
cdr3_aa: CASSIGNWNTEAFF

d_call: TRBD2
clone_size: .
j_call: TRBJ2-7
v_call: TRBV7-9
cdr3_length: 14
cdr3_nt: TGTGCCAGCAGCACTTTAGCGGGAGTGGTCGAGCAGTACTTC
cdr3_aa: CASSTLAGVVEQYF

d_call: TRBD2
clone_size: .
j_call: TRBJ2-3
v_call: TRBV30
cdr3_length: 17
cdr3_nt: TGTGCCTGGAGCCCTCGACTAGCGGGAGTATTCCCAGATACGCAGTATTTT
cdr3_aa: CAWSPRLAGVFPDTQYF

d_call: TRBD2
clone_size: .
j_call: TRBJ2-1
v_call: TRBV18
cdr3_length: 16
cdr3_nt: TGTGCCAGCTCACCACCAGGGACTAGCTCCCCGGGTGAGCAGTTCTTC
cdr3_aa: CASSPPGTSSPGEQFF

d_call: .
clone_size: .
j_call: TRBJ1-2
v_call: TRBV27
cdr3_length: 11
cdr3_nt: TGTGCCAGCAGTACCCCCGGGGGCTACACCTTC
cdr3_aa: CASSTPGGYTF

d_call: TRBD1
clone_size: .
j_call: TRBJ2-5
v_call: TRBV18
cdr3_length: 16
cdr3_nt: TGTGCCAGCTCACCCGTTCCAGACAGGGCGTCAGAGACCCAGTACTTC
cdr3_aa: CASSPVPDRASETQYF

d_call: TRBD1
clone_size: few
j_call: TRBJ2-7
v_call: TRBV7-9
cdr3_length: 14
cdr3_nt: TGTGCCAGCAGCTTGGCAGGGGGTCGCTACGAGCAGTACTTC
cdr3_aa: CASSLAGGRYEQYF

d_call: .
clone_size: few
j_call: TRBJ2-7
v_call: TRBV6-5
cdr3_length: 16
cdr3_nt: TGTGCCAGCAGTTACTCAAGCGTTGGAGTCTCCTACGAGCAGTACTTC
cdr3_aa: CASSYSSVGVSYEQYF

d_call: .
clone_size: .
j_call: TRBJ2-7
v_call: TRBV6-5
cdr3_length: 15
cdr3_nt: TGTGCCAGCAGGAACAGGGGACTCCCCCCCTACGAGCAGTACTTC
cdr3_aa: CASRNRGLPPYEQYF

d_call: .
clone_size: once
j_call: TRBJ2-6
v_call: TRBV27
cdr3_length: 16
cdr3_nt: TGTGCCAGCAGCCCGCGGGAACCCTCTGGGGCCAACGTCCTGACTTTC
cdr3_aa: CASSPREPSGANVLTF

d_call: TRBD1
clone_size: .
j_call: TRBJ1-1
v_call: TRBV19
cdr3_length: 16
cdr3_nt: TGTGCCAGTAGCCGGATCAGGGGGCGGGGGAACACTGAAGCTTTCTTT
cdr3_aa: CASSRIRGRGNTEAFF

d_call: TRBD1
clone_size: few
j_call: TRBJ1-5
v_call: TRBV19
cdr3_length: 14
cdr3_nt: TGTGCCAGTCAAAGAACAGGGGTGAGTCAGCCCCAGCATTTT
cdr3_aa: CASQRTGVSQPQHF

d_call: .
clone_size: .
j_call: TRBJ2-1
v_call: TRBV14
cdr3_length: 14
cdr3_nt: TGTGCCAGCAGCCAAGAGCTAGTAGCCTATGAGCAGTTCTTC
cdr3_aa: CASSQELVAYEQFF

d_call: TRBD2
clone_size: .
j_call: TRBJ2-1
v_call: TRBV27
cdr3_length: 12
cdr3_nt: TGTGCCAGCAGTCGGGGGGGCGGTGAGCAGTTCTTC
cdr3_aa: CASSRGGGEQFF